This T cell receptor (beta chain) emerged from a study of beta chain features in type 1 diabetes. Study-wide results and caveats: A moderate, significant TCRB CDR3 shortening appeared in type 1 diabetes across four CD4+ subsets.

This clone turned up a few times. The target antigen is unknown. Germline CDR1 and CDR2: LNHNV and YYDKDF (reference sequence). The V end lost 1 base, the J end lost 3 bases, and 4 bases lay between the germline ends. CDR3 length: 13 amino acids. The isolated RNA, all of it, was reverse transcribed, so expressed TCRB transcripts were what got sequenced. TCRdb keeps only in-frame clones here, not all; method: immunoSEQ multiplex PCR. The sample has about 160,000 clones, roughly 9% seen once. The chain couples TRBV15 to TRBJ1-3; D uncertain. Sequenced material: central memory CD4+ T cells from blood. The TCR was taken from a woman aged 30 to 39 with type 1 diabetes. CDR3 amino acids: CATSRARGNTIYF. The CDR3 coding sequence is TGTGCCACCAGCAGAGCTCGTGGAAACACCATATATTTT.